This T cell receptor beta chain was observed in a study of human T cells and chemical hapten exposure. Study as a whole: It was small differences in pooled library volume that mainly caused per-sample TCR yields to vary. General study points: Controls formed significantly fewer large CDR3 similarity clusters than expanded TCRs did.

As for time point: patch test 1, 2 weeks after DPC sensitization. Regarding treatment: therapeutic diphenylcyclopropenone sensitization with weekly scalp DPC. Ahead of applying each patch test, blood was sampled. The sample holds a few counts of this clonotype. What it recognizes is unknown. Germline V gene lookup returns CDR1 SGHTA and CDR2 FQGNSA. The CDR3 totals 14 residues. V was clipped by 5 bases and J by 9 bases, with 17 bases between them. The library gave individual cDNA molecules unique molecular identifiers. Each CDR3 protein gets one entry after TCRdb re-called the RACE reads with MiXCR. The sample consists of 350,000 or so distinct CDR3 sequences, 5.5% to 8% of them appearing once.

This TCR came from a woman between 18 and 29 years old with alopecia areata. Some clones in this sample may be carry-over from other donors' samples. This chain connects TRBV7-2 to TRBJ2-1, with D tentatively TRBD2 (6 bases). The sample in question was whole blood, obtained in connection with sensitization to the hapten diphenylcyclopropenone (DPC). The CDR3: CASSLGLDYGEQFF. Written as DNA, the CDR3 is TGTGCCAGCAGCCTGGGACTCGACTACGGTGAGCAGTTCTTC.